These 8 T cell receptor beta chains were all obtained from the same sample, sequenced in a study of neoadjuvant anti-PD-1 for oral cavity cancer (dated by TCRdb to 2020 to 2022). Interpreted using the paper, the time point label stands for: after neoadjuvant nivolumab, at surgical resection. The library relied on the immunoSEQ multiplex PCR assay. What TCRdb holds here is the immuneACCESS table cut down to in-frame rearrangements. Part of the clones is not present; checked against another copy, under half of the missing clones reflect an unresolved V gene, and the others are unexplained. This sample comprises 11,000 to 15,000 clones, around three quarters of them detected only once. Clones ranked in the top ten supply more than 2% of the sample. Here the sequenced sample was PBMCs, taken after nivolumab (anti-PD-1) treatment. These receptors were taken from a person aged 40 to 85 with oral cavity squamous cell carcinoma.

This chain connects TRBV5-1 to TRBJ1-1; 9 bases fit TRBD1. CDR3 size: 15 residues. The V gene's germline CDR1 is SGHRS and CDR2 YFSETQ. The junction had 9 bases not matched to a gene; V was cut back by 3 bases and J by 6 bases. The CDR3 protein is CASSWTGGQGAEAFF. CDR3 DNA: TGCGCCAGCAGCTGGACGGGGGGACAGGGAGCTGAAGCTTTCTTT. Complete variable domain (other parts from reference TRBV5-1 and TRBJ1-1): KAGVTQTPRYLIKTRGQQVTLSCSPISGHRSVSWYQQTPGQGLQFLFEYFSETQRNKGNFPGRFSGRQFSNSRSEMNVSTLELGDSALYLCASSWTGGQGAEAFFGQGTRLTVV.

The V and J genes are TRBV30 and TRBJ1-5; D possibly corresponds to TRBD1 (5 bases). Germline lookup yields CDR1 GTSNPN and CDR2 SVGIG (reference sequence). The V end lost 0 bases, the J end lost 9 bases, and 18 bases lay between the germline ends. The CDR3 runs to 15 residues. This CDR3 is CAWSVRGTHVSPQHF. The DNA of the CDR3 is TGTGCCTGGAGTGTACGGGGCACCCATGTATCGCCCCAGCATTTT.

This chain uses TRBV6-6 with TRBJ1-1; D not certain. CDR3 length: 15 residues. From germline, CDR1 is MNHNY and CDR2 SVGAGI (reference sequence). V dropped 5 bases and J dropped 2 bases, with 15 bases sitting between them. The CDR3 here is CASSQSVTRNTEAFF. The CDR3 DNA follows: TGTGCCAGCAGTCAGTCCGTTACAAGAAACACTGAAGCTTTCTTT.

The J gene is TRBJ2-7, the V gene TRBV5-1; D tentatively reads TRBD1 or TRBD2 (5 bases each). CDR1 is SGHRS, CDR2 YFSETQ, per germline. The CDR3 covers 14 residues. The V end was cut by 1 base, the J end by 3 bases, with 11 bases between. CDR3 coding DNA: TGCGCCAGCAGCTTGAGGGGAGAGCTCTACGAGCAGTACTTC. This sequence encodes CASSLRGELYEQYF.

J is TRBJ1-1 and V is TRBV7-9; unclear D gene. Looked up from germline, CDR1 is SEHNR and CDR2 is FQNEAQ (reference sequence). Trimming removed 5 bases from V and 1 base from J, with 8 bases in between. This CDR3 spans 13 amino acids. The CDR3 bases are TGTGCCAGCAGCGAGTATACGAACACTGAAGCTTTCTTT. It codes for CASSEYTNTEAFF.

The V and J genes are TRBV5-1 and TRBJ1-5, with no clear D. Germline-derived CDR1 and CDR2 are SGHRS and YFSETQ. Trimming stripped 5 bases from V and 0 bases from J, with 12 bases between. The CDR3 is 15 amino acids. Here the CDR3 reads CASRPEPYSNQPQHF. The CDR3 DNA follows: TGCGCCAGCAGACCGGAGCCTTATAGCAATCAGCCCCAGCATTTT.

The V call is TRBV28, the J call TRBJ2-4; TRBD1 matches 10 bases. The V segment lost 4 bases and the J segment 7 bases; nucleotides outside the gene matches: 7. Germline lookup yields CDR1 MDHEN and CDR2 SYDVKM. This CDR3 spans 15 amino acids. The CDR3 is CASSSYGTGANIQYF. DNA for the CDR3: TGTGCCAGCAGTTCTTACGGGACAGGGGCCAACATTCAGTACTTC.

The J gene is TRBJ1-2, the V gene TRBV28; D is unclear. V lost 5 bases and J 8 bases, leaving 18 bases between the germline ends. The CDR3 has 14 amino acids. Germline values: CDR1 MDHEN, CDR2 SYDVKM. Here the CDR3 DNA reads TGTGCCAGCAGTCCGACGTGGGTCCTGGGCGGCTACACCTTC. Translated: CASSPTWVLGGYTF.